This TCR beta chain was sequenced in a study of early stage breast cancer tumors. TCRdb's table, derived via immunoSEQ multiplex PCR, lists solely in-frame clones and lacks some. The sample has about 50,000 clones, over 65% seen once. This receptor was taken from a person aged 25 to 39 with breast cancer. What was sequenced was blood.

The CDR3 nucleotides read TGTGCCAGCTCACCATTTGGGACTAGCGGGAGTACCCACGAGCAGTACTTC. Its protein product is CASSPFGTSGSTHEQYF. This chain connects TRBV18 to TRBJ2-7, with TRBD2 matching 14 bases. The CDR3 has 17 amino acids. The V gene's germline CDR1 is KGHSH and CDR2 LQKENI. V was pared by 2 bases and J by 5 bases, with 8 bases of the junction left unmatched.